The entry below gives a single T cell receptor beta chain sequence along with its context. The data derive from a study of blood T cell repertoires in COVID-19. Study background: The United States, Italy and Spain supplied acute and convalescent COVID-19 samples. From T cells, B-cell-depleted T cells, or PBMCs came the material, which was cDNA or gDNA.

Original data processing: Estimated nucleated cell counts came from reference gene primer amplification. The protocol was immunoSEQ multiplex PCR, while the TCRdb copy is restricted to in-frame clones and leaves out a portion. The DNA was the basis for D and trimming; V, J and clone size are from that table. The sample has hundreds of thousands of clones; approximately 83% are singletons. The germline gives CDR1 SGHTS, CDR2 YDEGEE. V lost 4 bases, J lost 4 bases, and 17 bases lay in between. The CDR3 totals 15 residues. The sequence came from a woman aged 40 to 50 with active or convalescent COVID-19. The sequenced material came from peripheral blood. V and J are TRBV5-8 and TRBJ1-2; TRBD1 is a possible D gene (6 bases). CDR3 sequence: CASSQKGGYTYGYTF. CDR3 coding DNA: TGTGCCAGCAGCCAAAAGGGGGGGTACACCTATGGCTACACCTTC.